Below, 13 T cell receptor beta chains from the same sample are listed, as sequenced in a study of CD8+ T cells in alopecia areata. cDNA reverse transcribed from extracted RNA served as the sequencing template. The table came from immunoSEQ multiplex PCR; TCRdb's copy has only in-frame clones and leaves some out. The sample lists about 200,000 clones; around two fifths were seen once. The sample's treatment: oral pan-JAK inhibitor, 5-10 mg twice daily. The material sequenced was CD4+ T cells sorted from blood, taken at approximately week 30, from a patient treated with tofacitinib. The receptors here all came from a human donor with alopecia areata.

The CDR3 nucleotides are TGCAGCGTTGGGGGGGGACAGGATAACTCCTACGAGCAGTACTTC. Its protein is CSVGGGQDNSYEQYF. The rearrangement links TRBV29-1 to TRBJ2-7; a possible D gene is TRBD1 (8 bases). Germline CDR1 and CDR2: SQVTM and ANQGSEA. V was pared by 4 bases and J by 0 bases, with 16 bases between. The CDR3 is 15 amino acids.

The rearrangement joins TRBV29-1 to TRBJ2-1; no reliable D call. CDR1 and CDR2 (germline): SQVTM, ANQGSEA. This CDR3 has 14 residues. V lost 4 bases and J lost 5, with 15 bases in between. The CDR3 protein is CSVGPGLGNNEQFF. As DNA, the CDR3 is TGCAGCGTTGGGCCCGGGCTGGGCAACAATGAGCAGTTCTTC.

In this sample, this clone turned up a few times. CDR3 DNA sequence: TGTGCCAGCAGGGGGACAGGATGGGAGGCAGCTTTCTTT. Translated: CASRGTGWEAAFF. The V call is TRBV5-4, the J call TRBJ1-1; 8 bases match TRBD1. V shed 5 bases, J shed 10 bases, and the junction held 10 bases outside the gene matches. The CDR3 has 13 amino acids. Germline CDR1 reads SGHNT; CDR2 reads YYREEE (reference sequence).

The V gene is TRBV30, the J gene TRBJ1-2; tentatively, D is TRBD1 (5 bases). Per the germline V gene, CDR1 is GTSNPN and CDR2 is SVGIG (reference sequence). The CDR3 spans 14 residues. V was shortened by 0 bases and J by 5 bases, with 13 bases between the two germline ends. CDR3 sequence reads: CAWSVSQGPYGYTF. The DNA of the CDR3 is TGTGCCTGGAGTGTAAGTCAGGGACCGTATGGCTACACCTTC.

This chain links TRBV30 with TRBJ2-3; no clear D. This CDR3 contains 13 residues. From germline, CDR1 is GTSNPN and CDR2 SVGIG (reference sequence). V lost 4 bases and J lost 0, with 8 bases in between. The CDR3: CAWNLQSTDTQYF. In DNA form, the CDR3 reads TGTGCCTGGAACCTCCAAAGCACAGATACGCAGTATTTT.

The sample holds a few counts of this clone. V usage is TRBV7-2 and J usage is TRBJ1-2; 10 bases are a match to TRBD1. Trimming removed 6 bases from V and 2 bases from J; junction bases left unmatched: 6. This CDR3 is built from 15 residues. The germline V gene encodes CDR1 SGHTA and CDR2 FQGNSA. The CDR3 here is CASRPQGQGNYGYTF. The CDR3 bases are TGTGCCAGCAGACCCCAGGGACAGGGGAACTATGGCTACACCTTC.

This clone was found a few times. The chain links TRBV18 to TRBJ1-1; no clear D gene. Germline V gene data show CDR1 as KGHSH and CDR2 as LQKENI. V was trimmed by 2 bases and J by 5 bases, leaving 6 bases between them. The CDR3 spans 12 residues. As DNA, the CDR3 is TGTGCCAGCTCACCATTAGCAACTGAAGCTTTCTTT. Its protein is CASSPLATEAFF.

This clone came up a few times. The rearrangement uses TRBV29-1 and TRBJ1-5, with 8 bases lining up with TRBD1. In germline, CDR1 is SQVTM, CDR2 ANQGSEA. The CDR3 is made up of 14 amino acids. V lost 6 bases, J lost 1 base, and 5 bases stayed unmatched. Written as DNA, the CDR3 is TGCAGCGTGGTGACAGGGGTGAGCAATCAGCCCCAGCATTTT. Translation gives CSVVTGVSNQPQHF.

The chain carries TRBV27 and TRBJ2-6; D unclear. Trimming cost V 6 bases and J 0 bases, with 15 bases left between them. The germline CDR1 and CDR2 sequences are MNHEY and SMNVEV (reference sequence). The CDR3 has 17 residues. CDR3 in amino acids: CASSKDRGSSGANVLTF. CDR3 sequence (DNA): TGTGCCAGCAGCAAAGACCGAGGTAGCTCTGGGGCCAACGTCCTGACTTTC.

In its sample, this clone was seen once. CDR3 region: CASSQDNLAKNIQYF. CDR3 in DNA: TGTGCCAGCAGCCAAGATAACCTAGCCAAAAACATTCAGTACTTC. The chain combines TRBV4-2 with TRBJ2-4; D gene uncertain. CDR3 length: 15 residues. V gave up 0 bases and J gave up 0 bases, with 6 bases separating them. Germline values: CDR1 LGHNA, CDR2 YNFKEQ.

This clone was recorded a few times. The V gene is TRBV6-6, the J gene TRBJ2-3; tentative D call: TRBD2 (6 bases). The CDR3 contains 15 residues. The V end was cut by 4 bases, the J end by 2 bases, with 13 bases between. In germline, CDR1 is MNHNY, CDR2 SVGAGI (reference sequence). The CDR3 here is CASSLRDRSTDTQYF. Written as DNA, the CDR3 is TGTGCCAGCAGTTTGCGGGACCGATCCACAGATACGCAGTATTTT.

There are a few counts of this clone. The J gene is TRBJ1-2, the V gene TRBV27; D remains unclear. This CDR3 region has 14 residues. CDR1 is MNHEY, CDR2 SMNVEV, per germline (reference sequence). Deletions cut 0 bases from V and 6 bases from J, with 11 bases between. DNA of the CDR3: TGTGCCAGCAGTTTATCGTGGGTTTCTCATGGCTACACCTTC. It encodes CASSLSWVSHGYTF.

This clone was seen a handful of times. The chain employs TRBV2 and TRBJ1-3; maybe TRBD1 (5 bases). The CDR3 has 16 amino acids. The V gene's germline CDR1 is SNHLY and CDR2 FYNNEI. Trimming removed 11 bases at V and 4 bases at J, with 24 bases between. The CDR3, as DNA: TGTGCCTCCCAAGAAGGGGCCAGACGAAAAGGAAACACCATATATTTT. Amino acids: CASQEGARRKGNTIYF.